The 5 T cell receptor beta chains below come from one sample, sequenced in a study of beta chain features in type 1 diabetes. What was sequenced were expressed TCRB transcripts, since all of the isolated RNA had been reverse transcribed. Generated by immunoSEQ multiplex PCR, the TCRdb table keeps only in-frame clones and is missing some. The sample holds about 270,000 clones, around 14% seen once. Sequences were obtained from naive CD4+ T cells from blood. The receptor source for this set is a woman aged 40 to 55 in good health.

This chain links TRBV28 with TRBJ2-7, with TRBD1 matching 7 bases. The germline gives CDR1 MDHEN, CDR2 SYDVKM. Trimming cost V 3 bases and J 2 bases; bases outside gene matches: 4. The CDR3 is made up of 14 amino acids. The chain's CDR3 is CASSLGQPTYEQYF. CDR3 in DNA: TGTGCCAGCAGTTTGGGACAGCCAACCTACGAGCAGTACTTC.

In its sample, this clone was seen many times. The chain combines TRBV2 with TRBJ2-5; maybe TRBD2 (6 bases). Trimming took 7 bases from V and 5 from J, leaving 11 bases between them. CDR3 length: 12 residues. Germline CDR1 SNHLY, CDR2 FYNNEI. The CDR3 region is CASMEGAETQYF. For the CDR3, the DNA is TGTGCCAGCATGGAGGGCGCCGAGACCCAGTACTTC.

This chain's CDR3 is CSVPWTGDGYTF. DNA for the CDR3: TGCAGCGTCCCCTGGACAGGAGATGGCTACACCTTC. V and J are TRBV29-1 and TRBJ1-2; TRBD1 matches 7 bases. V was pared by 6 bases and J by 6 bases, with 7 bases of the junction left unmatched. CDR3 length: 12 residues. The germline V gene encodes CDR1 SQVTM and CDR2 ANQGSEA. Variable domain in full (rest from reference TRBV29-1 and TRBJ1-2): SAVISQKPSRDICQRGTSLTIQCQVDSQVTMMFWYRQQPGQSLTLIATANQGSEATYESGFVIDKFPISRPNLTFSTLTVSNMSPEDSSIYLCSVPWTGDGYTFGSGTRLTVV.

A few counts support this clone. This rearrangement joins TRBV4-1 to TRBJ2-3; 8 positions agree with TRBD2. The trim removed 0 bases at V and 7 bases at J, leaving 9 bases unmatched. This CDR3 spans 16 amino acids. Germline lookup yields CDR1 MGHRA and CDR2 YSYEKL. The CDR3 here is CASSQDLAGGRYTQYF. The DNA for the CDR3 is TGCGCCAGCAGCCAAGATCTGGCGGGGGGCAGGTATACGCAGTATTTT.

The chain carries TRBV7-2 and TRBJ1-5; D is possibly TRBD1 (5 bases). CDR1 and CDR2 (germline): SGHTA, FQGNSA. This CDR3 has 16 residues. V gave up 3 bases and J gave up 7 bases, with 19 bases separating them. CDR3 residues: CASSFASGPGGQPQHF. The CDR3 DNA is TGTGCCAGCAGCTTCGCCTCAGGGCCCGGGGGGCAGCCCCAGCATTTT.